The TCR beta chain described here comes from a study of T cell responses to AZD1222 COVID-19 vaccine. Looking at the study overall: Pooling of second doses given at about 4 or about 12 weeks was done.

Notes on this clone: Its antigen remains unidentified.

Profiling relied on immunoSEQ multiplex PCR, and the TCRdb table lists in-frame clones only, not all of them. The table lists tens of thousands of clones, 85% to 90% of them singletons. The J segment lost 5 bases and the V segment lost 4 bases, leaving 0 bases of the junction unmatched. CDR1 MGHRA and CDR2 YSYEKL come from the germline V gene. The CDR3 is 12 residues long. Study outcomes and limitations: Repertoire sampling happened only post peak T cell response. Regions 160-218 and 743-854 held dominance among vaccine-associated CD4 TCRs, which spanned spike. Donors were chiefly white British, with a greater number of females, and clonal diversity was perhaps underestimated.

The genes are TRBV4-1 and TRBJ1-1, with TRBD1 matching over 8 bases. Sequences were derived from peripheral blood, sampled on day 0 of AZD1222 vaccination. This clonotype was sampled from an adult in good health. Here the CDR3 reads CASSRDRTEAFF. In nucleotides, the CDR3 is TGCGCCAGCAGCCGGGACAGGACTGAAGCTTTCTTT.